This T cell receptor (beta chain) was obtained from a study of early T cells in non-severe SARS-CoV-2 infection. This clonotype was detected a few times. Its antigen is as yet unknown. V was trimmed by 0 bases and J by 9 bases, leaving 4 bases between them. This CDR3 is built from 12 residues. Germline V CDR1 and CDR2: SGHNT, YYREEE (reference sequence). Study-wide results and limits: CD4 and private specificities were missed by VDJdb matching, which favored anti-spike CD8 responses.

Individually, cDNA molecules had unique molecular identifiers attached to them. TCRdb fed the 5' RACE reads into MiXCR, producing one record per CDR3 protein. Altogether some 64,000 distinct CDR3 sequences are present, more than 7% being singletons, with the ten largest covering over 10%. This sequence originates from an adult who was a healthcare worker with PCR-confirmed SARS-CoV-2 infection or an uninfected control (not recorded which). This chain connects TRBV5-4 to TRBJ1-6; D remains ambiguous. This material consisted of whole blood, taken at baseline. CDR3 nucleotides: TGTGCCAGCAGCTTGGATTCTTCACCCCTCCACTTT. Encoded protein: CASSLDSSPLHF.